A single sample gave rise to the 17 T cell receptor beta chains below, sequenced in a study of shared clonotypes between healthy human individuals. TCRdb's table, derived via immunoSEQ multiplex PCR, lists solely in-frame clones and lacks some. The sample includes roughly 700,000 clones, roughly 88% seen only once; the top ten take approximately 35%. Material for sequencing was memory CD8+ T cells from PBMCs. Subset specified: CD45RO+ cells pooled with CCR7-negative TemRA cells. These receptors all come from a man younger than 35 in good health. Some clones in this sample may be carry-over from other donors' samples.

This clone was recorded only once. The genes are TRBV2 and TRBJ2-5; no definite D call. The J call is in doubt because the DNA end fits TRBJ2-7 better. CDR1 is SNHLY, CDR2 FYNNEI, per germline. The CDR3 runs to 12 residues. The CDR3 DNA is TGTGCCAGCACTGCCGAGACCTACGAGCAGTACTTC. This codes for CASTAETYEQYF.

This clone was seen ten or more times. The CDR3 loop is CAISETATGELFF. In nucleotides, the CDR3 is TGTGCCATCAGTGAGACGGCCACCGGGGAGCTGTTTTTT. The V gene is TRBV10-3, the J gene TRBJ2-2; D not resolved. CDR3 length equals 13 residues. CDR1 is ENHRY and CDR2 is SYGVKD in the germline V gene. V lost 2 bases to trimming and J lost 4 bases, with 5 bases between them.

J is TRBJ2-1 and V is TRBV28; no clear D. CDR1 MDHEN and CDR2 SYDVKM come from the germline V gene. The CDR3 consists of 14 residues. The V and J ends lost 5 bases and 9 bases respectively, with 17 bases between them. The CDR3 reads CASSSSRGRAEQFF. The CDR3 nucleotides read TGTGCCAGCAGTAGCTCTAGAGGAAGGGCTGAGCAGTTCTTC.

This chain connects TRBV29-1 to TRBJ2-1, with D possibly matching TRBD2 (5 bases). The germline V gene encodes CDR1 SQVTM and CDR2 ANQGSEA. This CDR3 has 12 amino acids. The CDR3 protein is CSAGKVPNEQFF. The CDR3 coding sequence is TGCAGTGCCGGGAAGGTACCCAATGAGCAGTTCTTC.

The chain uses TRBV28 and TRBJ1-2, with 8 bases matching TRBD1. The CDR3 is made up of 13 amino acids. The V segment lost 10 bases and the J segment 5 bases; nucleotides outside the gene matches: 9. Per germline, CDR1 MDHEN and CDR2 SYDVKM. As DNA, the CDR3 is TGTGCCACAAGCGCCGGGACAGGATATGGCTACACCTTC. Protein sequence: CATSAGTGYGYTF.

The CDR3 loop is CASRPRDASTDTQYF. As DNA, the CDR3 is TGTGCCAGTAGACCCCGGGACGCCTCAACAGATACGCAGTATTTT. V gene TRBV19 combines with J gene TRBJ2-3, with D possibly being TRBD1 or TRBD2 (5 bases each). Germline assignment: CDR1 LNHDA and CDR2 SQIVND (reference sequence). V was trimmed by 6 bases and J by 3 bases, leaving 16 bases between them. This CDR3 spans 15 amino acids. Full variable domain (rest looked up from reference TRBV19 and TRBJ2-3): DGGITQSPKYLFRKEGQNVTLSCEQNLNHDAMYWYRQDPGQGLRLIYYSQIVNDFQKGDIAEGYSVSREKKESFPLTVTSAQKNPTAFYLCASRPRDASTDTQYFGPGTRLTVL.

V is TRBV6-5 and J is TRBJ1-1; D gene unclear. V lost 3 bases and J lost 3, with 11 bases in between. Germline V gene sequence: CDR1 MNHEY, CDR2 SVGAGI. The CDR3 consists of 14 residues. The CDR3 DNA is TGTGCCAGCAGTTATTCCCTCCCCGACACTGAAGCTTTCTTT. Protein sequence: CASSYSLPDTEAFF.

This chain uses TRBV9 with TRBJ2-1; 10 positions match TRBD2. The CDR3 loop spans 15 amino acids. Germline CDR1 SGDLS, CDR2 YYNGEE. The V segment lost 0 bases and the J segment 7 bases; nucleotides outside the gene matches: 4. The CDR3 coding sequence is TGTGCCAGCAGCGTAGGCCAGCGGGAGGGGAATGAGCAGTTCTTC. Protein product: CASSVGQREGNEQFF.

This clone was recorded once. The chain has TRBV5-6 and TRBJ2-1; D may be TRBD2 (6 bases). Trimming removed 0 bases at V and 6 bases at J, with 22 bases between. The CDR3 has 18 amino acids. Germline V CDR1 and CDR2: SGHDT, YYEEEE. Here the CDR3 reads CASSLARTTRSPFNEQFF. The CDR3 DNA reads as TGTGCCAGCAGCTTGGCCCGGACTACAAGGTCCCCATTCAATGAGCAGTTCTTC.

The V call is TRBV29-1, the J call TRBJ2-7; either TRBD1 or TRBD2 may fit D (5 bases each). This CDR3 contains 14 residues. V was cut by 1 base and J by 1 base, with 11 bases left in between. Per the germline V gene, CDR1 is SQVTM and CDR2 is ANQGSEA. This CDR3 is CSVEGGDFSYEQYF. In DNA, the CDR3 is TGCAGCGTTGAAGGAGGGGATTTTTCCTACGAGCAGTACTTC.

With regard to this clone: An end of the junction does not agree with germline; a read error may underlie this. J is TRBJ1-1 and V is TRBV5-4; tentatively, D is TRBD1 (6 bases). Per germline, CDR1 SGHNT and CDR2 YYREEE (reference sequence). CDR3 length: 15 residues. The CDR3: CTSSYNGGLRAEAFF. CDR3 coding DNA: TGTACCAGCAGCTACAACGGGGGCCTTAGGGCTGAAGCTTTCTTT.

J is TRBJ2-1 and V is TRBV4-1; D is unclear. The CDR3 has 16 residues. Trimming stripped 0 bases from V and 6 bases from J, with 15 bases between. Germline CDR1 MGHRA, CDR2 YSYEKL. For the CDR3, the DNA is TGCGCCAGCAGCCAAGAGGAGCCCGTCCGTCGCAATGAGCAGTTCTTC. Amino acid sequence: CASSQEEPVRRNEQFF.

V usage is TRBV5-6 and J usage is TRBJ2-1, with D possibly being TRBD1 (6 bases). The V and J ends lost 0 bases and 8 bases respectively, with 15 bases between them. Germline CDR1 reads SGHDT; CDR2 reads YYEEEE. CDR3 length: 15 amino acids. DNA of the CDR3: TGTGCCAGCAGCTTGGGAACAGGGCAAGCGTATGAGCAGTTCTTC. It encodes CASSLGTGQAYEQFF.

This clone was counted once. This chain uses TRBV6-5 with TRBJ1-4; D call uncertain. The V gene's germline CDR1 is MNHEY and CDR2 SVGAGI. Trimming stripped 3 bases from V and 5 bases from J, with 10 bases between. The CDR3 length is 14 residues. The CDR3: CASSYNRANEKLFF. The CDR3 coding sequence is TGTGCCAGCAGTTATAATAGGGCGAATGAAAAACTGTTTTTT.

This clone was seen just once. The rearrangement joins TRBV2 to TRBJ1-1; 9 nucleotides agree with TRBD1. This CDR3 contains 14 residues. Germline-derived CDR1 and CDR2 are SNHLY and FYNNEI. The V and J ends lost 3 bases and 4 bases, in that order; junction bases with no gene match: 3. For the CDR3, the DNA is TGTGCCAGCAGTGACAGGACAGGGGTCACTGAAGCTTTCTTT. This translates into CASSDRTGVTEAFF.

The chain employs TRBV19 and TRBJ2-1; 9 bases align to TRBD2. Germline V lookup: CDR1 LNHDA, CDR2 SQIVND (reference sequence). This CDR3 contains 13 residues. J was trimmed by 6 bases and V by 9 bases; bases with no gene match: 6. The CDR3 region has the DNA TGTGCCAGCAGAGAAGCGGGAGGCAATGAGCAGTTCTTC. This sequence encodes CASREAGGNEQFF.

The CDR3 spells CASSATGDRSYTF. The CDR3 DNA reads as TGTGCCAGCAGCGCGACAGGAGATAGGAGCTACACCTTC. V and J are TRBV25-1 and TRBJ1-2, with D possibly matching TRBD1 (6 bases). V was cut by 6 bases and J by 9 bases, with 17 bases left in between. CDR3 length: 13 amino acids. Per germline, CDR1 MGHDK and CDR2 SYGVNS.